Included here is one TCR beta chain sequence, with context. Its antigen is still unknown. Germline CDR1 SGHDT, CDR2 YYEEEE. Trimming stripped 0 bases from V and 7 bases from J, with 8 bases between. This CDR3 is built from 12 residues. These data belong to a study of molecular identifiers for immune sequencing clone quantification. Study-wide results and caveats: In cases of identical TCR molecules sharing a barcode, highly expanded clone sizes could be underestimated.

It was with previously described methods and listed TCR primers that bulk TCR libraries were made. Via MiXCR, TCRdb re-called the PCR reads, giving one row per CDR3 protein. The data show about 500,000 distinct CDR3 sequences, about 21% seen once. V usage is TRBV5-6 and J usage is TRBJ2-7; D is unresolved. This clonotype was sampled from a human donor in good health. Some libraries in this study had Jurkat cell RNA spiked in. Sequencing used naive CD8+ T cells from blood, with Jurkat cell RNA spiked in. The sample's subset: FACS-sorted CD8+CD4-CCR7+CD45RA+ naive T cells. CDR3 sequence: CASSLEAREQYF. The CDR3 coding sequence is TGTGCCAGCAGCTTGGAGGCGCGAGAGCAGTACTTC. Using reference TRBV5-6 and TRBJ2-7 for the parts outside the CDR3, the full variable domain is DAGVTQSPTHLIKTRGQQVTLRCSPKSGHDTVSWYQQALGQGPQFIFQYYEEEERQRGNFPDRFSGHQFPNYSSELNVNALLLGDSALYLCASSLEAREQYFGPGTRLTVT.